The rows below give T cell receptor beta chains drawn from one sample of a study of T cell responses to AZD1222 COVID-19 vaccine. Method: immunoSEQ multiplex PCR; TCRdb's copy keeps in-frame clones and lacks some. This table holds nearly 110,000 clones, roughly nine tenths found once. This specimen consisted of peripheral blood, obtained on day 0 of AZD1222 vaccination. All receptors derive from an adult in good health. The CDR3 runs from the conserved cysteine through the conserved F or W. A D gene is named only where the DNA matches it firmly. Only some rows state a clone size, as once, few, many or a class for expanded clones.

d_call: .
j_call: TRBJ1-5
v_call: TRBV7-9
clone_size: .
cdr3_nt: TGTGCCAGCAGCCCAGGAGGGACGGGTAGCAATCAGCCCCAGCATTTT
cdr3_aa: CASSPGGTGSNQPQHF

d_call: .
j_call: TRBJ1-1
v_call: TRBV6-5
clone_size: .
cdr3_nt: TGTGCCAGGACCCAAATGAAGCGCACTGAAGCTTTCTTT
cdr3_aa: CARTQMKRTEAFF

d_call: .
j_call: TRBJ2-5
v_call: TRBV2
clone_size: .
cdr3_nt: TGTGCCAGCAGTGAGAGGTGGGGAAGGGCATCGACAGAGACCCAGTACTTC
cdr3_aa: CASSERWGRASTETQYF

d_call: .
j_call: TRBJ1-5
v_call: TRBV19
clone_size: .
cdr3_nt: TGTGCCAGTAGTTCCGGACCCGCGCCCCAGCATTTT
cdr3_aa: CASSSGPAPQHF

d_call: .
j_call: TRBJ2-7
v_call: TRBV7-3
clone_size: .
cdr3_nt: TGTGCCAGCAGCCCAGGACAGACCTACGAGCAGTACTTC
cdr3_aa: CASSPGQTYEQYF

d_call: .
j_call: TRBJ2-7
v_call: TRBV18
clone_size: .
cdr3_nt: TGTGCCAGCTCACCGGGGAGGGGGCTCTACGAGCAGTACTTC
cdr3_aa: CASSPGRGLYEQYF

d_call: .
j_call: TRBJ2-7
v_call: TRBV10-1
clone_size: once
cdr3_nt: TGCGCCAGCAGTCCCCAACGGACCGTTGTCTACGAGCAGTACTTC
cdr3_aa: CASSPQRTVVYEQYF

d_call: TRBD1
j_call: TRBJ1-2
v_call: TRBV6-1
clone_size: .
cdr3_nt: TGTGCCAGCAGTGAAAGGTCAGGGGGCCCGGATGGCTACACCTTC
cdr3_aa: CASSERSGGPDGYTF

d_call: TRBD2
j_call: TRBJ2-5
v_call: TRBV24-1
clone_size: .
cdr3_nt: TGTGCCACCAGTGATCCGCGGGGGTCTGACCGTGAGACCCAGTACTTC
cdr3_aa: CATSDPRGSDRETQYF

d_call: TRBD1
j_call: TRBJ2-7
v_call: TRBV7-6
clone_size: .
cdr3_nt: TGTGCCAGCAGCTTCGGACAGGGCCACGCTAGCTCCTACGAGCAGTACTTC
cdr3_aa: CASSFGQGHASSYEQYF

d_call: .
j_call: TRBJ2-3
v_call: TRBV9
clone_size: once
cdr3_nt: TGTGCCAGCAGCGTAGCTGGAGCTAGCACAGATACGCAGTATTTT
cdr3_aa: CASSVAGASTDTQYF

d_call: .
j_call: TRBJ1-2
v_call: TRBV21-1
clone_size: .
cdr3_nt: TGTGCCAGCAGCCATGTTCTCTATGGCTACACCTTC
cdr3_aa: CASSHVLYGYTF

d_call: TRBD1
j_call: TRBJ1-5
v_call: TRBV5-1
clone_size: .
cdr3_nt: TGCGCCAGCAGCTTGGGGACAGGGGGAAATCAGCCCCAGCATTTT
cdr3_aa: CASSLGTGGNQPQHF

d_call: .
j_call: TRBJ1-1
v_call: TRBV7-8
clone_size: .
cdr3_nt: TGTGCCAGCAGCTCCCACATCAATGGTGAAGCTTTCTTT
cdr3_aa: CASSSHINGEAFF

d_call: .
j_call: TRBJ1-2
v_call: TRBV7-9
clone_size: .
cdr3_nt: TGTGCCAGCAGCAGGGGGGGCCTGGGCTATGGCTACACCTTC
cdr3_aa: CASSRGGLGYGYTF

d_call: .
j_call: TRBJ1-3
v_call: TRBV7-3
clone_size: .
cdr3_nt: TGTGCCAGCAGCCGTGGACGGACCTCTGGAAACACCATATATTTT
cdr3_aa: CASSRGRTSGNTIYF

d_call: .
j_call: TRBJ1-2
v_call: TRBV18
clone_size: once
cdr3_nt: TGTGCCAGCTCACCACCGCCTGGGTATGGCTACACCTTC
cdr3_aa: CASSPPPGYGYTF

d_call: .
j_call: TRBJ2-7
v_call: TRBV9
clone_size: .
cdr3_nt: TGTGCCAGCAGCATTAGCGGTCTGATGGACGACGAGCAGTACTTC
cdr3_aa: CASSISGLMDDEQYF

d_call: .
j_call: TRBJ1-5
v_call: TRBV15
clone_size: .
cdr3_nt: TGTGCCACCAGCAGAGAGGGCAGGGCCAATCAGCCCCAGCATTTT
cdr3_aa: CATSREGRANQPQHF

d_call: TRBD1
j_call: TRBJ1-1
v_call: TRBV28
clone_size: .
cdr3_nt: TGTGCCAGCAGTCCGGGACAGGGGGACACTGAAGCTTTCTTT
cdr3_aa: CASSPGQGDTEAFF

d_call: TRBD1
j_call: TRBJ2-6
v_call: TRBV28
clone_size: .
cdr3_nt: TGTGCCAGCAGTTCCCAGGGGGCTGGGGCCAACGTCCTGACTTTC
cdr3_aa: CASSSQGAGANVLTF

d_call: TRBD2
j_call: TRBJ2-7
v_call: TRBV15
clone_size: .
cdr3_nt: TGTGCCACCAGCGGGGGGACTAGCGGCTACGAGCAGTACTTC
cdr3_aa: CATSGGTSGYEQYF

d_call: .
j_call: TRBJ2-7
v_call: TRBV5-1
clone_size: .
cdr3_nt: TGCGCCAGCAGCTCTTACAGGGACTGGGACGAGCAGTACTTC
cdr3_aa: CASSSYRDWDEQYF

d_call: .
j_call: TRBJ1-5
v_call: TRBV11-2
clone_size: .
cdr3_nt: TGTGCCAGCAGCGTGGGGGGCAGGGGCAATCAGCCCCAGCATTTT
cdr3_aa: CASSVGGRGNQPQHF

d_call: .
j_call: TRBJ2-7
v_call: TRBV28
clone_size: .
cdr3_nt: TGTGCCAGCAGTTTTGCCCGGACCGGTTCCTACGAGCAGTACTTC
cdr3_aa: CASSFARTGSYEQYF

d_call: .
j_call: TRBJ2-5
v_call: TRBV9
clone_size: .
cdr3_nt: TGTGCCAGCAGCGTAGCGGGACGGGGGGAGACCCAGTACTTC
cdr3_aa: CASSVAGRGETQYF

d_call: .
j_call: TRBJ2-7
v_call: TRBV30
clone_size: .
cdr3_nt: TGTGCCTTGGACTTAAGGAGCTCCTACGAGCAGTACTTC
cdr3_aa: CALDLRSSYEQYF

d_call: TRBD1
j_call: TRBJ2-5
v_call: TRBV28
clone_size: .
cdr3_nt: TGTGCCACCCGACAGGGTACCCAAGAGACCCAGTACTTC
cdr3_aa: CATRQGTQETQYF

d_call: TRBD1
j_call: TRBJ1-2
v_call: TRBV5-1
clone_size: .
cdr3_nt: TGCGCCAGCAGCTCCGGGACAGAGATCTATGGCTACACCTTC
cdr3_aa: CASSSGTEIYGYTF

d_call: .
j_call: TRBJ1-5
v_call: TRBV2
clone_size: once
cdr3_nt: TGTGCCAGCACCCGGTGGCAGAGCAATCAGCCCCAGCATTTT
cdr3_aa: CASTRWQSNQPQHF

d_call: .
j_call: TRBJ2-3
v_call: TRBV11-3
clone_size: .
cdr3_nt: TGTGCCAGCAGCCGTTGGGGCACAGATACGCAGTATTTT
cdr3_aa: CASSRWGTDTQYF

d_call: .
j_call: TRBJ1-6
v_call: TRBV19
clone_size: .
cdr3_nt: TGTGCCAGTAGTATGAAATTACAGAGGAGCTCCTATAATTCACCCCTCCACTTT
cdr3_aa: CASSMKLQRSSYNSPLHF

d_call: .
j_call: TRBJ1-2
v_call: TRBV4-3
clone_size: once
cdr3_nt: TGCGCCAGCAGCCCCCAGTACGGGAGCCACAACTATGGCTACACCTTC
cdr3_aa: CASSPQYGSHNYGYTF

d_call: TRBD1
j_call: TRBJ1-2
v_call: TRBV6-5
clone_size: once
cdr3_nt: TGTGCCAGCACCCAGGGGGTTGGCTACACCTTC
cdr3_aa: CASTQGVGYTF

d_call: .
j_call: TRBJ2-7
v_call: TRBV5-1
clone_size: .
cdr3_nt: TGCGCCAGCAGGTTGGCGAGAGAGCAGTACTTC
cdr3_aa: CASRLAREQYF

d_call: .
j_call: TRBJ2-7
v_call: TRBV15
clone_size: .
cdr3_nt: TGTGCCACCAGCAGAGAAGTGCCAGGGGTTCCCTACGAGCAGTACTTC
cdr3_aa: CATSREVPGVPYEQYF

d_call: .
j_call: TRBJ1-2
v_call: TRBV7-9
clone_size: .
cdr3_nt: TGTGCCAGCAGCTTACTTGGACAGAGCTATGGCTACACCTTC
cdr3_aa: CASSLLGQSYGYTF

d_call: .
j_call: TRBJ1-2
v_call: TRBV4-1
clone_size: .
cdr3_nt: TGCGCCAGCAGCCCCCTACAAGGAGGCTACACCTTC
cdr3_aa: CASSPLQGGYTF

d_call: .
j_call: TRBJ1-1
v_call: TRBV28
clone_size: .
cdr3_nt: TGTGCCAGCAGGTGGGAGGGTAAAGCTTTCTTT
cdr3_aa: CASRWEGKAFF

d_call: .
j_call: TRBJ2-2
v_call: TRBV5-6
clone_size: .
cdr3_nt: TGTGCCAGCAGCTTGGGGTTAGGGTACCAAATAGCCGGGGAGCTGTTTTTT
cdr3_aa: CASSLGLGYQIAGELFF

d_call: .
j_call: TRBJ1-2
v_call: TRBV7-8
clone_size: .
cdr3_nt: TGTGCCAGCAGCTTAGATGGGGACTATGGCTACACCTTC
cdr3_aa: CASSLDGDYGYTF

d_call: .
j_call: TRBJ2-1
v_call: TRBV4-1
clone_size: .
cdr3_nt: TGCGCCAGCAGCCAAGATTTGGGGCCATCTGAGCAGTTCTTC
cdr3_aa: CASSQDLGPSEQFF

d_call: TRBD1
j_call: TRBJ2-7
v_call: TRBV7-6
clone_size: .
cdr3_nt: TGTGCCAGCAGCCCATCACAGGGGGCACGAGGCTACGAGCAGTACTTC
cdr3_aa: CASSPSQGARGYEQYF

d_call: .
j_call: TRBJ1-6
v_call: TRBV3-1/TRBV3-2
clone_size: .
cdr3_nt: TGTGCCAGCAGCCCCATACGCAATTCACCCCTCCACTTT
cdr3_aa: CASSPIRNSPLHF

d_call: .
j_call: TRBJ1-1
v_call: TRBV2
clone_size: .
cdr3_nt: TGTGCCAGCAGTGAAGTACCTCCCACCAAGAACACTGAAGCTTTCTTT
cdr3_aa: CASSEVPPTKNTEAFF

d_call: .
j_call: TRBJ2-3
v_call: TRBV11-3
clone_size: .
cdr3_nt: TGTGCCAGCAGCTTATCAAGCACAGATACGCAGTATTTT
cdr3_aa: CASSLSSTDTQYF

d_call: .
j_call: TRBJ2-2
v_call: TRBV10-3
clone_size: .
cdr3_nt: TGTGCCATCAGTGACAGCCACGCGAACACCGGGGAGCTGTTTTTT
cdr3_aa: CAISDSHANTGELFF

d_call: .
j_call: TRBJ1-3
v_call: TRBV3-1/TRBV3-2
clone_size: .
cdr3_nt: TGTGCCAGCAGCCAAGTAGGATCATCTGGAAACACCATATATTTT
cdr3_aa: CASSQVGSSGNTIYF

d_call: .
j_call: TRBJ1-2
v_call: TRBV4-1
clone_size: .
cdr3_nt: TGCGCCAGCAGCCAATCCGAGGGGGGGCATTATGGCTACACCTTC
cdr3_aa: CASSQSEGGHYGYTF